This T cell receptor beta chain was retrieved from a study of blood T cell repertoires in COVID-19. The V gene end was trimmed by 6 bases and the J gene end by 9 bases; junction bases not matched to a gene: 7. Germline values: CDR1 KGHSH, CDR2 LQKENI. CDR3 length: 13 residues. The repertoire was sequenced with immunoSEQ multiplex PCR; TCRdb's copy has only in-frame clones and lacks some. The table records around 240,000 clones, around four fifths of them present only once. Sequencing was performed on peripheral blood. This sequence joins TRBV18 and TRBJ2-1; 8 bases align to TRBD2. The source of this sequence is a woman at least 80 years old with acute or convalescent COVID-19. The CDR3 protein is CASSQGLASEQFF. The CDR3 nucleotides are TGTGCCAGCTCGCAAGGACTAGCTAGTGAGCAGTTCTTC. Drawing the rest from reference TRBV18 and TRBJ2-1, the complete variable domain is NAGVMQNPRHLVRRRGQEARLRCSPMKGHSHVYWYRQLPEEGLKFMVYLQKENIIDESGMPKERFSAEFPKEGPSILRIQQVVRGDSAAYFCASSQGLASEQFFGPGTRLTVL.